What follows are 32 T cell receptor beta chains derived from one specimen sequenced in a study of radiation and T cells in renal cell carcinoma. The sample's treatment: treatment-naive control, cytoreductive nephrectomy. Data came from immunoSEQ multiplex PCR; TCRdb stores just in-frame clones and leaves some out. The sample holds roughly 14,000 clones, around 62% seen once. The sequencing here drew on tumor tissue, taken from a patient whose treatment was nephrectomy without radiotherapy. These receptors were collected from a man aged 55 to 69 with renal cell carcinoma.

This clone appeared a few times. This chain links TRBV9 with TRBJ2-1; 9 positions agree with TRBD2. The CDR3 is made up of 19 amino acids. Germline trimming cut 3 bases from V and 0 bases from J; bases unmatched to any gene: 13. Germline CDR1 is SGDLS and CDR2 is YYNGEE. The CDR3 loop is CASSGGPLLAGSSYNEQFF. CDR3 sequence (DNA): TGTGCCAGCAGCGGAGGCCCCCTCCTAGCGGGGAGCTCCTACAATGAGCAGTTCTTC.

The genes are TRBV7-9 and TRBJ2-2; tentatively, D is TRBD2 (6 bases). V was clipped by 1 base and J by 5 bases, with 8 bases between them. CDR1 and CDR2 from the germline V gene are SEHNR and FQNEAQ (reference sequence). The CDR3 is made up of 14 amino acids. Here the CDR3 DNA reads TGTGCCAGCAGCTTAGGGGGGAGGACCGGGGAGCTGTTTTTT. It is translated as CASSLGGRTGELFF.

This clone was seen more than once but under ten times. CDR3 amino acids: CASSFTRSTQTQYF. CDR3 DNA: TGTGCCAGCAGTTTCACTAGATCAACCCAGACCCAGTACTTC. The rearrangement joins TRBV28 to TRBJ2-5, with D possibly being TRBD2 (5 bases). Trimming cost V 3 bases and J 6 bases, with 14 bases left between them. Germline lookup yields CDR1 MDHEN and CDR2 SYDVKM. The CDR3 has 14 amino acids.

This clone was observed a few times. This CDR3 reads CASSPRTYEQYF. The DNA of the CDR3 is TGTGCCAGCAGCCCCAGGACCTACGAGCAGTACTTC. The rearrangement links TRBV14 to TRBJ2-7, with unresolved D. This CDR3 is built from 12 residues. Trimming took 4 bases from V and 2 from J, leaving 6 bases between them. Germline-derived CDR1 and CDR2 are SGHDN and FVKESK.

The CDR3 loop reads CASSFSGGAGETQYF. The DNA of the CDR3 is TGTGCCAGCAGCTTCTCGGGGGGGGCAGGGGAGACCCAGTACTTC. The chain joins TRBV4-2 to TRBJ2-5, with 8 bases lining up with TRBD2. Trimming at V came to 5 bases and at J to 5 bases, leaving 10 bases not matched to a gene. This CDR3 is 15 amino acids long. In germline, CDR1 is LGHNA, CDR2 YNFKEQ.

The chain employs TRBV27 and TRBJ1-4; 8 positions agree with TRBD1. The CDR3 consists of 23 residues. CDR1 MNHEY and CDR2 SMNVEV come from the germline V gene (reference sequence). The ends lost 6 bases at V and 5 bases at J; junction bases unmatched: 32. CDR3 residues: CASSPTDQTHQRRPGQENEKLFF. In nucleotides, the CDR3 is TGTGCCAGCAGCCCTACCGACCAGACCCACCAGCGTCGACCGGGACAGGAGAATGAAAAACTGTTTTTT. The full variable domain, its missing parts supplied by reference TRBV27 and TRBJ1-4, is EAQVTQNPRYLITVTGKKLTVTCSQNMNHEYMSWYRQDPGLGLRQIYYSMNVEVTDKGDVPEGYKVSRKEKRNFPLILESPSPNQTSLYFCASSPTDQTHQRRPGQENEKLFFGSGTQLSVL.

The CDR3 loop reads CASRIGPGQIASNTEAFF. In DNA, the CDR3 is TGTGCCAGCAGAATAGGCCCGGGACAGATAGCCTCGAACACTGAAGCTTTCTTT. The rearrangement links TRBV7-9 to TRBJ1-1; TRBD1 agrees at 7 bases. Germline trimming cut 6 bases from V and 1 base from J; bases unmatched to any gene: 17. The CDR3 spans 18 residues. The germline CDR1 and CDR2 sequences are SEHNR and FQNEAQ (reference sequence).

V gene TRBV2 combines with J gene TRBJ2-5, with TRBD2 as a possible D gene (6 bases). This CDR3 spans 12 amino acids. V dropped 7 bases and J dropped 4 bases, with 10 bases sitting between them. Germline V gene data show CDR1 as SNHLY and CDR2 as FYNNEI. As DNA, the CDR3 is TGTGCCAGCATGGGGGGACGAGAGACCCAGTACTTC. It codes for CASMGGRETQYF.

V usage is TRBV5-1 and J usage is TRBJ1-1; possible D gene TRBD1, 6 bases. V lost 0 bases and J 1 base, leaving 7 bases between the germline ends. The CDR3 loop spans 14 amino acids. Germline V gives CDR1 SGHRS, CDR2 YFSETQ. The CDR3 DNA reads TGCGCCAGCAGCTTGGCGGACAGGAACACTGAAGCTTTCTTT. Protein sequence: CASSLADRNTEAFF.

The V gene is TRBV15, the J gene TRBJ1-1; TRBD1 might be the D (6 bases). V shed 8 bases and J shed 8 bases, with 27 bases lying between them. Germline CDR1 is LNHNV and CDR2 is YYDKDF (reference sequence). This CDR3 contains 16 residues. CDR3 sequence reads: CATRPRISGGQGEAFF. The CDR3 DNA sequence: TGTGCCACCCGTCCCCGAATCAGTGGGGGGCAGGGGGAAGCTTTCTTT. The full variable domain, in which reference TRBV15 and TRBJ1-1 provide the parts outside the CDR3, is DAMVIQNPRYQVTQFGKPVTLSCSQTLNHNVMYWYQQKSSQAPKLLFHYYDKDFNNEADTPDNFQSRRPNTSFCFLDIRSPGLGDTAMYLCATRPRISGGQGEAFFGQGTRLTVV.

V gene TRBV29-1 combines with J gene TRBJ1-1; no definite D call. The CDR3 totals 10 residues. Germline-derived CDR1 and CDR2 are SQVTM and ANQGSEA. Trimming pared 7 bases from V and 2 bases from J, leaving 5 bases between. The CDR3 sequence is CSGYNTEAFF. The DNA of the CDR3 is TGCAGCGGCTATAACACTGAAGCTTTCTTT. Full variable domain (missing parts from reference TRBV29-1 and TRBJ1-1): SAVISQKPSRDICQRGTSLTIQCQVDSQVTMMFWYRQQPGQSLTLIATANQGSEATYESGFVIDKFPISRPNLTFSTLTVSNMSPEDSSIYLCSGYNTEAFFGQGTRLTVV.

The CDR3 protein is CASSQDLFLGSSGYGYTF. For the CDR3, the DNA is TGCGCCAGCAGCCAAGATCTTTTTCTGGGCAGTTCCGGCTATGGCTACACCTTC. The V and J genes are TRBV4-1 and TRBJ1-2; D is unclear. This CDR3 has 18 residues. V was pared by 0 bases and J by 4 bases, with 21 bases between. From germline, CDR1 is MGHRA and CDR2 YSYEKL.

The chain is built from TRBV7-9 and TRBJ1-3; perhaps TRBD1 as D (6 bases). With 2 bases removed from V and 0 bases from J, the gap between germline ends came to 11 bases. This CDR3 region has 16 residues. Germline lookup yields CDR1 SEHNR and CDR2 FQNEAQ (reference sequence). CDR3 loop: CASSLQGPFSGNTIYF. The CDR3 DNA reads TGTGCCAGCAGCTTACAGGGGCCTTTCTCTGGAAACACCATATATTTT.

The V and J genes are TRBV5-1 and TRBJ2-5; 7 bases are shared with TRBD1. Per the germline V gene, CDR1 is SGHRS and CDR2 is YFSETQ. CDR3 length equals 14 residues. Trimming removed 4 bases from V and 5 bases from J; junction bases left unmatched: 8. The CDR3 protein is CASSPGTGVETQYF. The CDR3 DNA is TGCGCCAGCAGCCCGGGAACAGGGGTTGAGACCCAGTACTTC.

The CDR3 nucleotides are TGTGCCAGCAGTTCTCCCGGCCGGGGCCAATACGAGCAGTACTTC. It yields the protein CASSSPGRGQYEQYF. The chain combines TRBV28 with TRBJ2-7; D is possibly TRBD1 or TRBD2 (5 bases each). Germline loops: CDR1 MDHEN, CDR2 SYDVKM. Trimming removed 4 bases from V and 4 bases from J, with 17 bases in between. This CDR3 is built from 15 residues.

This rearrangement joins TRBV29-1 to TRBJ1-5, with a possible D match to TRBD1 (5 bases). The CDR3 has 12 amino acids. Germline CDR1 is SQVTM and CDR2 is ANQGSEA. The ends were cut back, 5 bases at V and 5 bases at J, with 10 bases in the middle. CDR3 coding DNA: TGCAGCGTTTGGGACGGCGATCAGCCCCAGCATTTT. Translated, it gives CSVWDGDQPQHF.

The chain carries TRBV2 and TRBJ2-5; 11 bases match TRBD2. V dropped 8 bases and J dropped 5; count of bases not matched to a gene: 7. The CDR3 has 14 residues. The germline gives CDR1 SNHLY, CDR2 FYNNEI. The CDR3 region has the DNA TGTGCCAGCTTAGCGGGGGGGGCTCGGGAGACCCAGTACTTC. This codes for CASLAGGARETQYF.

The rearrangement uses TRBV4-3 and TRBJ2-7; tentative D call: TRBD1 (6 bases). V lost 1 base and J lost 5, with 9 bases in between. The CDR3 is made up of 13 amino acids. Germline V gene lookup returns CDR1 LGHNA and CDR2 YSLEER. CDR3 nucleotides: TGCGCCAGCAGCCAAGCCAGGGGAGACGAGCAGTACTTC. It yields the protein CASSQARGDEQYF.

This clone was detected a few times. CDR3 bases: TGTGCCAGTAGGAAGGACAGGAGCTCCTACAATGAGCAGTTCTTC. This sequence encodes CASRKDRSSYNEQFF. The chain couples TRBV19 to TRBJ2-1, with 7 bases lining up with TRBD1. There are 15 residues in the CDR3. The V segment lost 6 bases and the J segment 0 bases; nucleotides outside the gene matches: 5. Germline CDR1 LNHDA, CDR2 SQIVND (reference sequence). Based on the CDR3 plus reference TRBV19 and TRBJ2-1, the full variable domain is DGGITQSPKYLFRKEGQNVTLSCEQNLNHDAMYWYRQDPGQGLRLIYYSQIVNDFQKGDIAEGYSVSREKKESFPLTVTSAQKNPTAFYLCASRKDRSSYNEQFFGPGTRLTVL.

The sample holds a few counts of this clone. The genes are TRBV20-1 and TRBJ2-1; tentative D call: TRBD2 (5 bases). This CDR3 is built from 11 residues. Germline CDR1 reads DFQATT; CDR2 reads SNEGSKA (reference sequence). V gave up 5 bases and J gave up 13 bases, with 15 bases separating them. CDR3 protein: CSAPRTGNQFF. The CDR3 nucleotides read TGCAGTGCTCCCCGGACTGGAAATCAGTTCTTC.

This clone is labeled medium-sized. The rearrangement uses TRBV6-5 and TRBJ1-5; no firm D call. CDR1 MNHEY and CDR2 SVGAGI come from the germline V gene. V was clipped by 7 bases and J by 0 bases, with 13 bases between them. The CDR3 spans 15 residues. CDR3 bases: TGTGCCAGCAAATGGAGAAGAGATAGCAATCAGCCCCAGCATTTT. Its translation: CASKWRRDSNQPQHF.

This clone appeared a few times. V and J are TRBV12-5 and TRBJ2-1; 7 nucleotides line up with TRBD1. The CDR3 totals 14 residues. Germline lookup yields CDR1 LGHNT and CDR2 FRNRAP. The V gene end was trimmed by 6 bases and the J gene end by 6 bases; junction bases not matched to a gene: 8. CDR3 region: CASGSGTESNEQFF. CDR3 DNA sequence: TGTGCTAGTGGCTCCGGGACAGAAAGCAATGAGCAGTTCTTC.

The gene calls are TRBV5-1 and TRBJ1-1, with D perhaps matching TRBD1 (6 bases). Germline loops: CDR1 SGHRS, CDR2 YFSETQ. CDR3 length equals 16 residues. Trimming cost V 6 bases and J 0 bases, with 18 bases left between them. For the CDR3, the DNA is TGCGCCAGCACAACCGGGGGGACATTTATGAACACTGAAGCTTTCTTT. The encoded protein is CASTTGGTFMNTEAFF.

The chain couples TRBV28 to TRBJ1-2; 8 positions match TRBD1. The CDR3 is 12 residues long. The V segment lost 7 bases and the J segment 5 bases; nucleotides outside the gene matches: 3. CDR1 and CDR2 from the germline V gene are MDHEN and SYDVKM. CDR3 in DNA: TGTGCCAGCAACGGACAGGGATATGGCTACACCTTC. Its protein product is CASNGQGYGYTF.

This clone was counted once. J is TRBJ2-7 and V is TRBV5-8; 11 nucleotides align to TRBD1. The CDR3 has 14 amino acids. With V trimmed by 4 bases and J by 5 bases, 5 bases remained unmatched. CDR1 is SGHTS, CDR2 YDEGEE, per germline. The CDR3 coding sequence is TGTGCCAGCAGCCCGGGACAGGGGGGAGACGAGCAGTACTTC. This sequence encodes CASSPGQGGDEQYF.

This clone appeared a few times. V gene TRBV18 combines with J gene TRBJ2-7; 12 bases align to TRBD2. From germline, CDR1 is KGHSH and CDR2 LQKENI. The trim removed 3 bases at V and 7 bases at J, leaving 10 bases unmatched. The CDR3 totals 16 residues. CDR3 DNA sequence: TGTGCCAGCTCACCTCAGACTAGCGGGGGCCATGGGGAGCAGTACTTC. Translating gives CASSPQTSGGHGEQYF. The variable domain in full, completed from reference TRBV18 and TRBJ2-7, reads NAGVMQNPRHLVRRRGQEARLRCSPMKGHSHVYWYRQLPEEGLKFMVYLQKENIIDESGMPKERFSAEFPKEGPSILRIQQVVRGDSAAYFCASSPQTSGGHGEQYFGPGTRLTVT.

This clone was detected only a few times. For the CDR3, the DNA is TGTGCCTGGAGCGGGGATGGGACCGAAAAACTGTTTTTT. It translates to CAWSGDGTEKLFF. The chain links TRBV30 to TRBJ1-4, with a weak D call TRBD1 (5 bases). From germline, CDR1 is GTSNPN and CDR2 SVGIG (reference sequence). V shed 3 bases and J shed 8 bases, with 13 bases lying between them. The CDR3 length is 13 residues.

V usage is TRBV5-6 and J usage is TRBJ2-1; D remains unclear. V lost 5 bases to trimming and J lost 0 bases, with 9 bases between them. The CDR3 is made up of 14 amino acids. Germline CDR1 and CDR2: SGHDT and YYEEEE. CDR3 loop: CASSSLSSYNEQFF. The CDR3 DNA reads TGTGCCAGCAGTTCATTAAGCTCCTACAATGAGCAGTTCTTC. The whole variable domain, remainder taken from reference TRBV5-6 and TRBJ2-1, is DAGVTQSPTHLIKTRGQQVTLRCSPKSGHDTVSWYQQALGQGPQFIFQYYEEEERQRGNFPDRFSGHQFPNYSSELNVNALLLGDSALYLCASSSLSSYNEQFFGPGTRLTVL.

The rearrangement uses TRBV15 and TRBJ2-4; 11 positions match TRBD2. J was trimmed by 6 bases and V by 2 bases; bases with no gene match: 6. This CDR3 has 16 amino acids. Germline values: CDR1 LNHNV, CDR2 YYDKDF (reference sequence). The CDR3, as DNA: TGTGCCACCAGCAGATTTGGGACTAGCGGACTAAACATTCAGTACTTC. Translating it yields CATSRFGTSGLNIQYF. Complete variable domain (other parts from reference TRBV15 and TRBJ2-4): DAMVIQNPRYQVTQFGKPVTLSCSQTLNHNVMYWYQQKSSQAPKLLFHYYDKDFNNEADTPDNFQSRRPNTSFCFLDIRSPGLGDTAMYLCATSRFGTSGLNIQYFGAGTRLSVL.

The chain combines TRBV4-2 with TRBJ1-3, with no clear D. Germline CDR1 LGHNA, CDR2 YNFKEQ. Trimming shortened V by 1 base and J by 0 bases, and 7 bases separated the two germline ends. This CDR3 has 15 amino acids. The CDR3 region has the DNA TGTGCCAGCAGCCAAGTCGGCGGCTCTGGAAACACCATATATTTT. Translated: CASSQVGGSGNTIYF.

CDR3 loop: CASSYRPGAYEQYF. The CDR3 DNA sequence: TGTGCCAGCAGTTACCGGCCGGGAGCCTACGAGCAGTACTTC. The rearrangement uses TRBV28 and TRBJ2-7; D might be TRBD2 (6 bases). CDR1 MDHEN and CDR2 SYDVKM come from the germline V gene. V dropped 4 bases and J dropped 2 bases, with 12 bases sitting between them. This CDR3 is built from 14 residues.

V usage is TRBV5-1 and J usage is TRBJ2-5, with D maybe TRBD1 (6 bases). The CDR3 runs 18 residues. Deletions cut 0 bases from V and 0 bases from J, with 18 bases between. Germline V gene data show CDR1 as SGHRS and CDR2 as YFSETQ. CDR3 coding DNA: TGCGCCAGCAGCTTGGCCGTCAGGGGCCTACTGTACCAAGAGACCCAGTACTTC. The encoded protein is CASSLAVRGLLYQETQYF. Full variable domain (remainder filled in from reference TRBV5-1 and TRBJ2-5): KAGVTQTPRYLIKTRGQQVTLSCSPISGHRSVSWYQQTPGQGLQFLFEYFSETQRNKGNFPGRFSGRQFSNSRSEMNVSTLELGDSALYLCASSLAVRGLLYQETQYFGPGTRLLVL.